Listed below are T cell receptor beta chains from one sample, sequenced in a study of cytomegalovirus exposure and HLA in healthy donors. Sequencing used immunoSEQ multiplex PCR; TCRdb keeps in-frame clones, though not all of them. The table for this sample gives more than 50,000 clones. Sequencing was performed on PBMCs. These receptors all come from a man aged 18 to 29 in good health and CMV-seropositive. CDR3s leave out the opening cysteine and the closing phenylalanine or tryptophan. Fields, in order: CDR3 length, J gene, V gene, CDR3 protein.

11	TRBJ2-3	TRBV21-1	ASPLVSTDTQY
12	TRBJ2-3	TRBV5-1	ASTRTGGTDTQY
12	TRBJ2-3	TRBV7-9	ASSLGGAEDTQY
14	.	TRBV5-8	ASSFLNPTGIYEQY
12	TRBJ1-5	TRBV5-1	ASSLQGLGQPQH
10	TRBJ2-2	TRBV15	ATSSSTGELF
12	TRBJ2-5	TRBV5-1	ASSLAEGSETQY
12	TRBJ2-5	TRBV10-3	ASSGGGGRETQY
11	TRBJ2-5	TRBV5-1	ASSLRGQETQY
10	TRBJ2-7	TRBV19	ASSAPGYEQY
12	TRBJ2-5	TRBV29-1	SVEGGGLQETQY
14	TRBJ2-3	TRBV10-1	ASSDSRGGLTDTQY
12	TRBJ2-7	TRBV30	AWSVKRGTYEQY
13	TRBJ2-7	TRBV5-1	ASSLDGEPSYEQY
14	TRBJ2-1	TRBV4-1	ASSQDYGRGGNEQF
13	TRBJ2-1	TRBV7-9	ASSLGSGGGNEQF